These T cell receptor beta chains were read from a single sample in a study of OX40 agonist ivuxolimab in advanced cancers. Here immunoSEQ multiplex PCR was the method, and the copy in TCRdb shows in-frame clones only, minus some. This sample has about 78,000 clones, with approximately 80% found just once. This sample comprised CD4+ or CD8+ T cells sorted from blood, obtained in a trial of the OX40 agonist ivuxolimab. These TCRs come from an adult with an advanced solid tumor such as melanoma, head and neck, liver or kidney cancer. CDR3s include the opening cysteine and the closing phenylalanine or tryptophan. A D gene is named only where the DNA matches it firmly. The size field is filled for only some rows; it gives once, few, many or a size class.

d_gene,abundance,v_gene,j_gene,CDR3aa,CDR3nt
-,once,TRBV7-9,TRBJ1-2,CASSLESAGPGYTF,TGTGCCAGCAGCTTAGAATCCGCAGGGCCTGGCTACACCTTC
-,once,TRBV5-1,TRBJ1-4,CASSGGPGDPEKLFF,TGCGCCAGCAGCGGGGGACCTGGTGACCCCGAAAAACTGTTTTTT
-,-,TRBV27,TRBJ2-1,CASSNSGSYNEQFF,TGTGCCAGCAGCAATAGCGGCTCCTACAATGAGCAGTTCTTC
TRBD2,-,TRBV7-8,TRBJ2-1,CASSFQAGVSYNEQFF,TGTGCCAGCAGCTTCCAAGCGGGAGTAAGTTACAATGAGCAGTTCTTC
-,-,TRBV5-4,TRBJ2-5,CASSGGGEETQYF,TGTGCCAGCAGCGGGGGAGGCGAGGAGACCCAGTACTTC
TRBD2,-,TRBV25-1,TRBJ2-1,CASSAGTSGYNEQFF,TGTGCCAGCAGCGCCGGGACTAGCGGGTACAATGAGCAGTTCTTC
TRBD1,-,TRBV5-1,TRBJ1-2,CASSVTGGKTNYGYTF,TGCGCCAGCAGCGTGACAGGGGGGAAAACTAACTATGGCTACACCTTC
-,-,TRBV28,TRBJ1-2,CASSLYRDGGYTF,TGTGCCAGCAGTTTATATAGGGATGGCGGCTACACCTTC
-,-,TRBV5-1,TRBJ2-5,CASSSLPLGQFQETQYF,TGCGCCAGCAGCTCTCTCCCCCTTGGACAGTTTCAAGAGACCCAGTACTTC
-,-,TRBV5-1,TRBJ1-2,CASSLRGYTF,TGCGCCAGCAGCTTGCGAGGCTACACCTTC
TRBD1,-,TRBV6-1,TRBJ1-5,CASNRQGDQPQHF,TGTGCCAGCAATAGACAGGGCGATCAGCCCCAGCATTTT
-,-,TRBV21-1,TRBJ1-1,CASSKARGAEAFF,TGTGCCAGCAGCAAAGCTAGAGGGGCTGAAGCTTTCTTT
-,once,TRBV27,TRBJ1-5,CASSPARGNQPQHF,TGTGCCAGCAGTCCCGCCCGGGGGAATCAGCCCCAGCATTTT
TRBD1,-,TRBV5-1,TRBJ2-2,CASSLLQGVNTGELFF,TGCGCCAGCAGCTTGCTTCAGGGGGTCAACACCGGGGAGCTGTTTTTT
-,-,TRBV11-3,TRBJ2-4,CASSLSHPGKLKYF,TGTGCCAGCAGCTTATCCCATCCAGGGAAGCTCAAGTACTTC
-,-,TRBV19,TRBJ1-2,CASSQVNYGYTF,TGTGCCAGTAGTCAGGTTAACTATGGCTACACCTTC
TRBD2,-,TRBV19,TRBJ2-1,CASRSSGANNEQFF,TGTGCCAGTAGATCTAGCGGGGCCAACAATGAGCAGTTCTTC
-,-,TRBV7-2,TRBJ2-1,CASSLEGGVNEQFF,TGTGCCAGCAGCTTAGAAGGCGGGGTGAATGAGCAGTTCTTC
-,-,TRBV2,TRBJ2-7,CASSVRAEQYF,TGTGCCAGCAGTGTTCGGGCCGAGCAGTACTTC
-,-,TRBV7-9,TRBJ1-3,CATPTSGAPLAVSTIYF,TGTGCCACCCCGACCTCGGGGGCGCCCCTCGCCGTATCCACCATATATTTT
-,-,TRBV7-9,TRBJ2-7,CASSSFYRGGIYEQYF,TGTGCCAGCAGCTCCTTTTACAGGGGGGGAATCTACGAGCAGTACTTC
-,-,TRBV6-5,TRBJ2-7,CASSYSRATVSYEQYF,TGTGCCAGCAGTTACTCGAGGGCGACGGTCTCCTACGAGCAGTACTTC
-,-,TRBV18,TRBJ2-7,CASSPPGSPSYEQYF,TGTGCCAGCTCACCCCCAGGGAGCCCATCCTACGAGCAGTACTTC
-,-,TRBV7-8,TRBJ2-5,CASSPTRLSETQYF,TGTGCCAGCAGCCCAACCCGGCTGTCAGAGACCCAGTACTTC
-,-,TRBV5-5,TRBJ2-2,CASSSQTGISTGELFF,TGTGCCAGCAGCTCTCAAACCGGGATCAGCACCGGGGAGCTGTTTTTT
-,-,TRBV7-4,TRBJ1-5,CASTRQRNQPQHF,TGTGCCAGTACGAGACAGCGCAATCAGCCCCAGCATTTT
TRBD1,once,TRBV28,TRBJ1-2,CASNSQGIGYTF,TGTGCCAGCAACTCACAGGGGATTGGCTACACCTTC
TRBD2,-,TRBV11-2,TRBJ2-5,CASSLLAGGAETQYF,TGTGCCAGCAGCCTTTTAGCGGGAGGGGCGGAGACCCAGTACTTC
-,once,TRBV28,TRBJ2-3,CASSREGGFDTQYF,TGTGCCAGCAGTAGGGAGGGGGGGTTTGATACGCAGTATTTT
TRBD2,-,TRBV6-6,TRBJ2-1,CASSYSPSGGSDEQFF,TGTGCCAGCAGTTACTCTCCTAGCGGGGGGTCGGATGAGCAGTTCTTC
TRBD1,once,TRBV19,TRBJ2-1,CASSSYRGDEQFF,TGTGCCAGTAGTTCATACAGGGGCGATGAGCAGTTCTTC
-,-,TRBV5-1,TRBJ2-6,CASSLLLVNSGANVLTF,TGCGCCAGCAGCTTGTTGCTGGTAAACTCTGGGGCCAACGTCCTGACTTTC
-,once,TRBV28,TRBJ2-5,CASSLPLASQYF,TGTGCCAGCAGCTTGCCGTTGGCGTCCCAGTACTTC
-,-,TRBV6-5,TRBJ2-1,CASSYSIPFTGEQFF,TGTGCCAGCAGTTACTCGATCCCTTTTACAGGGGAGCAGTTCTTC
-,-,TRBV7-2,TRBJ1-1,CASSLAEGTEAFF,TGTGCCAGCAGCTTAGCCGAGGGGACTGAAGCTTTCTTT
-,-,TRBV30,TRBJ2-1,CAWSESLSFEQFF,TGTGCCTGGAGTGAGTCGTTAAGTTTTGAGCAGTTCTTC
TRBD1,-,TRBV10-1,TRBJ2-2,CASSNTGTGDTGELFF,TGCGCCAGCAGTAACACCGGGACAGGGGACACCGGGGAGCTGTTTTTT
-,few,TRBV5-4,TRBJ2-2,CASSRGAANTGELFF,TGTGCCAGCAGCCGGGGGGCCGCGAACACCGGGGAGCTGTTTTTT
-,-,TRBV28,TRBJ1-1,CASSFPDSRTEAFF,TGTGCCAGCAGCTTTCCGGACAGCCGAACTGAAGCTTTCTTT
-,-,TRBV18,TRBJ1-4,CASSLQGGTNEKLFF,TGTGCCAGCTCCCTTCAGGGTGGGACTAATGAAAAACTGTTTTTT
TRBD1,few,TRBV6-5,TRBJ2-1,CASSYSSGGEYNEQFF,TGTGCCAGCAGTTACTCGTCAGGGGGTGAATACAATGAGCAGTTCTTC
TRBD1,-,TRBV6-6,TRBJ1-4,CASSPRQGTEKLFF,TGTGCCAGCAGTCCCCGACAGGGAACCGAAAAACTGTTTTTT